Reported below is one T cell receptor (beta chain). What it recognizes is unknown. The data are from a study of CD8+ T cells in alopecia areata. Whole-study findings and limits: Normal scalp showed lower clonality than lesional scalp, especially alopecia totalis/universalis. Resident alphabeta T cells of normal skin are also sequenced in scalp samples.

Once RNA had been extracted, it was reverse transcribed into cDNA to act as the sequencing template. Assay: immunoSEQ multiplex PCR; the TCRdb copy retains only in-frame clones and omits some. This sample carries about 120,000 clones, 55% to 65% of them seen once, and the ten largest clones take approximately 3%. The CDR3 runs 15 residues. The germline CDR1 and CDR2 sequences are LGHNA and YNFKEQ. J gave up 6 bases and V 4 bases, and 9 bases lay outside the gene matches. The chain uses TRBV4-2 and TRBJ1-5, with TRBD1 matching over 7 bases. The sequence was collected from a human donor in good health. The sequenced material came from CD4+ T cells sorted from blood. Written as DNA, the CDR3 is TGTGCCAGCAGCCTTAACCCAGGGGGGAGTCAGCCCCAGCATTTT. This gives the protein CASSLNPGGSQPQHF.